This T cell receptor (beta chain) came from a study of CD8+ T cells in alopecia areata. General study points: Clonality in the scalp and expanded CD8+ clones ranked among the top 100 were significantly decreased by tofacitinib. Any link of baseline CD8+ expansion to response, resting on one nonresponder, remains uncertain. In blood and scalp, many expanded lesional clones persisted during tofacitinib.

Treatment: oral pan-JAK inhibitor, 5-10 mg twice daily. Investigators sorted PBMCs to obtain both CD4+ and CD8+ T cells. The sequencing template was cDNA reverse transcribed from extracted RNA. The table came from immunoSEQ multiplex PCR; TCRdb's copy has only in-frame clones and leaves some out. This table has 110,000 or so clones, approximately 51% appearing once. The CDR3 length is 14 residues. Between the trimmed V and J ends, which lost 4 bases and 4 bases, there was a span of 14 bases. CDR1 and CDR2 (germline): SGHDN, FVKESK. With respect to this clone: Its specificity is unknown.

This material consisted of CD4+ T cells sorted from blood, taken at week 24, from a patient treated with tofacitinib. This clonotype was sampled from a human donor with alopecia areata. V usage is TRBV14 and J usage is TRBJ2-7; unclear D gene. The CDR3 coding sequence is TGTGCCAGCAGCCGCAATCGAGTCCCGTACGAGCAGTACTTC. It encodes CASSRNRVPYEQYF.